Detailed here is one TCR beta chain. Its target is not known. This entry comes from a study of vaccination effects on CD4 cells after COVID-19. For the study at large: Either the mRNA-1273 or the BNT162b2 vaccine was given to participants as two doses. Findings and limits, study-wide: Cross-reactivity toward common cold coronaviruses was confined to only 1 of 255 vaccine-induced clones in healthy vaccinees. Late after vaccination, infection- and vaccine-induced clones showed marked clonal contraction.

Only in-frame clones appear in the TCRdb table, and some are missing; sequencing was by immunoSEQ multiplex PCR. The table lists 35,000 to 50,000 clones, roughly four fifths of them singletons. Peptide-pool stimulation followed by sequencing identified expanded antigen-specific CD4+ clonotypes in the ViraFEST assay. Having been cultured for about 10 days, the cells underwent CD4+ T cell isolation. Having tested negative for nucleocapsid antibodies, the vaccine recipients showed no prior SARS-CoV-2 infection. The CDR3 length is 15 residues. Per germline, CDR1 SGHNT and CDR2 YYREEE (reference sequence). V was clipped by 2 bases and J by 2 bases, with 8 bases between them.

The source material was CD4+ T cells from PBMCs cultured with SARS-CoV-2 spike peptides, sampled before COVID-19 vaccination. The rearrangement joins TRBV5-4 to TRBJ2-6, with D possibly being TRBD1 or TRBD2 (5 bases each). This sequence was found in a human donor who received a COVID-19 vaccine. CDR3 amino acids: CASSFGAPGANVLTF. The DNA of the CDR3 is TGTGCCAGCAGCTTCGGGGCGCCTGGGGCCAACGTCCTGACTTTC.